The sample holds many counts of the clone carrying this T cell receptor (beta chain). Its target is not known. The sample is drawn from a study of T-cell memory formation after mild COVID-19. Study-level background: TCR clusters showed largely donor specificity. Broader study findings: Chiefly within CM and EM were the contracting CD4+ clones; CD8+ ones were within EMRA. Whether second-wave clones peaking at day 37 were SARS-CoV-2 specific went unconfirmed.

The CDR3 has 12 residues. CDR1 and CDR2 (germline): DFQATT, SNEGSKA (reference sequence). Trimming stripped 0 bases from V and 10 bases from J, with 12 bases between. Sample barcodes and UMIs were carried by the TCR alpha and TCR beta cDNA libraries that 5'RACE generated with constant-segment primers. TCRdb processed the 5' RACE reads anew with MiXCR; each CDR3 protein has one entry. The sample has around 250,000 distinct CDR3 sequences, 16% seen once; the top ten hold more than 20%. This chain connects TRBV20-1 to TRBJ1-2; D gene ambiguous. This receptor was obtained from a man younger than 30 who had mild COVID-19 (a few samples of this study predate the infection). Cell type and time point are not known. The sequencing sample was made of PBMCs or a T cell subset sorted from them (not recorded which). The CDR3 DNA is TGCAGTGCTAGAGATTCCGGGGTCTACTACACCTTC. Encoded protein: CSARDSGVYYTF.